Listed below are T cell receptor beta chains from one sample, sequenced in a study of blood T cell repertoires in COVID-19. The assay was immunoSEQ multiplex PCR, and TCRdb's table has in-frame clones only and misses some. Of 55,000 to 65,000 clones in the sample, just under 90% were seen once. Material for sequencing was peripheral blood. The source of these receptors is a human donor with active COVID-19. The donor label of this sample is uncertain. CDR3s include the opening cysteine and the closing phenylalanine or tryptophan. Each record gives: V gene, J gene, D gene, clone size, CDR3 DNA, CDR3 protein. A D gene is named only where the DNA matches it firmly. Rows give clone size only sometimes, using once, few, many, or a class for an expanded clone.

TRBV7-2,TRBJ2-4,TRBD1,NA,TGTGCCAGCAGCTCGCGACAGGGGAGGAACATTCAGTACTTC,CASSSRQGRNIQYF
TRBV11-2,TRBJ1-5,TRBD1,NA,TGTGCCAGCAGCCCAACGGGACAGAGCAATCAGCCCCAGCATTTT,CASSPTGQSNQPQHF
TRBV6-1,TRBJ2-2,TRBD2,NA,TGTGCCAGCAGTGGGACTAGCGGGAGAGATGGCACCGGGGAGCTGTTTTTT,CASSGTSGRDGTGELFF
TRBV19,TRBJ1-2,NA,NA,TGTGCCAGTAGTCTCCGAGGTACAGGGCCGCGAGGCTACACCTTC,CASSLRGTGPRGYTF
TRBV5-4,TRBJ2-3,TRBD2,NA,TGTGCCAGCAGCTTGGGGTTGACGGGGGGGCCCGGTACAGATACGCAGTATTTT,CASSLGLTGGPGTDTQYF
TRBV20-1,TRBJ2-5,NA,NA,TGCAGTATCAAGGGGCTAGAGACCCAGTACTTC,CSIKGLETQYF
TRBV5-4,TRBJ1-6,NA,few,TGTGCCAGCAGCTCCCTCAGGGGAATAGTTAATTCACCCCTCCACTTT,CASSSLRGIVNSPLHF
TRBV9,TRBJ2-1,TRBD2,NA,TGTGCCAGCAGCGTAGGCACCTCGTTAGCGGGGGGGGCCTGGAATGAGCAGTTCTTC,CASSVGTSLAGGAWNEQFF
TRBV25-1,TRBJ2-3,NA,NA,TGTGCCAGCAGTGCGCAGGGGATGGGGACAGATACGCAGTATTTT,CASSAQGMGTDTQYF
TRBV2,TRBJ2-7,TRBD1,NA,TGTGCCAGCAGACTGGACAGGGATCACTTC,CASRLDRDHF
TRBV11-2,TRBJ2-5,NA,NA,TGTGCCAGCAGCTTTACGGGTCAAGAGACCCAGTACTTC,CASSFTGQETQYF
TRBV28,TRBJ2-3,TRBD1,few,TGTGCCAGCAGTTTGCCGGGACAGGGGCTGAGTGTATTAGAAGATACGCAGTATTTT,CASSLPGQGLSVLEDTQYF
TRBV19,TRBJ2-2,TRBD1,NA,TGTGCCAGTAGTACAAACCTTGTTGCCCGAGGACAGGGAGTCACCGGGGAGCTGTTTTTT,CASSTNLVARGQGVTGELFF
TRBV27,TRBJ2-7,TRBD2,NA,TGTGCCAGCGCCTTGGTGGGTGGGACTACGTCGTACGAGCAGTACTTC,CASALVGGTTSYEQYF
TRBV6-5,TRBJ2-1,NA,NA,TGTGCCAGCAGTTACCAGGGTCGGTTTAACAATGAGCAGTTCTTC,CASSYQGRFNNEQFF
TRBV4-2,TRBJ1-6,TRBD1,once,TGTGCCAGCAGCCAAGAGGGGGCAGGGGGCTGGAATTCACCCCTCCACTTT,CASSQEGAGGWNSPLHF
TRBV3-1/TRBV3-2,TRBJ2-5,NA,once,TGTGCCAGCAGTCCCGGGTCGGAAGAGACCCAGTACTTC,CASSPGSEETQYF
TRBV6-5,TRBJ2-1,NA,NA,TGTGCCAGCAGTTACTTCCGAGACAATGAGCAGTTCTTC,CASSYFRDNEQFF
TRBV4-3,TRBJ2-1,NA,NA,TGCGCCAGCAGCCAAGAGAGGCTAGAGATCAATGAGCAGTTCTTC,CASSQERLEINEQFF
TRBV11-2,TRBJ2-7,NA,NA,TGTGCCAGCAGCAGAGCGGTTTACGAGCAGTACTTC,CASSRAVYEQYF
TRBV6-5,TRBJ2-7,TRBD1,NA,TGTGCCAGCAGTTACTCGACAGGGCAGAGCTCCTACGAGCAGTACTTC,CASSYSTGQSSYEQYF
TRBV27,TRBJ2-1,NA,NA,TGTGCCAGCAGTCCCTCCAGCGGGCAGGTCTACAATGAGCAGTTCTTC,CASSPSSGQVYNEQFF
TRBV4-1,TRBJ2-7,TRBD1,NA,TGCGCCAGCAGCGGGACAGGGCCCTACGAGCAGTACTTC,CASSGTGPYEQYF
TRBV6-5,TRBJ1-6,NA,NA,TGTGCCAGCAGCAGGTTGCCCGAAAACTCTTCACCCCTCCACTTT,CASSRLPENSSPLHF
TRBV6-5,TRBJ1-1,NA,NA,TGTGCCAGCAGTTACTCTAGTACAGGGAAGTCTGAAGCTTTCTTT,CASSYSSTGKSEAFF
TRBV4-3,TRBJ2-3,TRBD2,NA,TGCGCCAGCAGCCAAGATCCAGCGGGGGGCCCACTAAGCACAGATACGCAGTATTTT,CASSQDPAGGPLSTDTQYF
TRBV27,TRBJ2-1,TRBD2,NA,TGTGCCAGCGGACTAGCGGTGAATGAGCAGTTCTTC,CASGLAVNEQFF
TRBV7-2,TRBJ1-4,TRBD1,NA,TGTGCCAGCAGCTTACGGACAGGGACGGGGGAAAAACTGTTTTTT,CASSLRTGTGEKLFF
TRBV9,TRBJ2-5,NA,NA,TGTGCCAGCAGCGTAGGGGAGGGGGAAGAGACCCAGTACTTC,CASSVGEGEETQYF
TRBV10-1,TRBJ2-5,NA,NA,TGCGCCAGCAGTATCACAGACCAAGAGACCCAGTACTTC,CASSITDQETQYF
TRBV10-3,TRBJ2-7,TRBD2,NA,TGTGCCATCAGTGAGGCCGGGACTAGCGTGTCCTACGAGCAGTACTTC,CAISEAGTSVSYEQYF
TRBV9,TRBJ2-5,TRBD2,NA,TGTGCCAGCAGCACCCGAGGCGGGGGCCAAGAGACCCAGTACTTC,CASSTRGGGQETQYF
TRBV3-1/TRBV3-2,TRBJ2-3,TRBD1,NA,TGTGCCAGCAACGTCGGTGGACAGGGGCTAGATACGCAGTATTTT,CASNVGGQGLDTQYF
TRBV3-1/TRBV3-2,TRBJ2-5,TRBD1,NA,TGTGCCAGCAGCCAAGATCAGGGGGTTCTGTCTTACTTC,CASSQDQGVLSYF
TRBV9,TRBJ2-5,TRBD2,NA,TGTGCCAGCAGCGTCGGTGGGACTAGCCAAGAGACCCAGTACTTC,CASSVGGTSQETQYF
TRBV30,TRBJ1-6,NA,once,TGTGCCTGGAGCCCCCGAAGGGACGGAGGGGTTTATTCCTATAATTCACCCCTCCACTTT,CAWSPRRDGGVYSYNSPLHF
TRBV28,TRBJ2-7,NA,NA,TGTGCCAGCAGCTTACTCGGGAACTACTACGAGCAGTACTTC,CASSLLGNYYEQYF
TRBV20-1,TRBJ2-2,NA,NA,TGCAGTGCCACGGGAGCCGGGGAGCTGTTTTTT,CSATGAGELFF
TRBV5-1,TRBJ1-1,TRBD1,NA,TGCGCCAGCAAGGAAGGGGGCCAGAACACTGAAGCTTTCTTT,CASKEGGQNTEAFF
TRBV29-1,TRBJ2-1,TRBD2,few,TGCAGCGTTGAGAGCGGAAGCGGGGGTAATGAGCAGTTCTTC,CSVESGSGGNEQFF
TRBV5-1,TRBJ2-7,TRBD1,NA,TGCGCCAGCAGCCTATGGACAGGGACCTACGAGCAGTACTTC,CASSLWTGTYEQYF
TRBV7-2,TRBJ1-2,NA,NA,TGTGCCAGCAGCTTAGGGTCGCGGGAGACCTCTGGCTATGGCTACACCTTC,CASSLGSRETSGYGYTF
TRBV7-2,TRBJ1-1,TRBD1,NA,TGTGCCAGCAGCCCCGATCCATTGAAAACAGGGGACACTGAAGCTTTCTTT,CASSPDPLKTGDTEAFF
TRBV10-3,TRBJ2-1,NA,NA,TGTGCCATCAGTGGCCCATTTATGGGGGCCAGCTCCTACAATGAGCAGTTCTTC,CAISGPFMGASSYNEQFF
TRBV2,TRBJ2-1,TRBD2,NA,TGTGCCAGCAGGGGACTAGATTACGGCAATGAGCAGTTCTTC,CASRGLDYGNEQFF